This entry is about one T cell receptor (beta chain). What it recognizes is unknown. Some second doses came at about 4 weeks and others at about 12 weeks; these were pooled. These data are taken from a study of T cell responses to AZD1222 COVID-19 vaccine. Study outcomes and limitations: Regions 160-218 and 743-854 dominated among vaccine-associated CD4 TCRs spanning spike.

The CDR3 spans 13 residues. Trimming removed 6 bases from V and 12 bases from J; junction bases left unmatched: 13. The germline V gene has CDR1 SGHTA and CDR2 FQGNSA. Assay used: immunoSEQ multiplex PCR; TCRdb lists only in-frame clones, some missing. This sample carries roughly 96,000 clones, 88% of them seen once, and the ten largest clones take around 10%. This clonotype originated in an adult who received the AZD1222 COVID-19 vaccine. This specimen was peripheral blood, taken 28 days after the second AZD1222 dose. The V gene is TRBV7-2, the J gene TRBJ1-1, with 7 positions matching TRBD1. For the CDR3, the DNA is TGTGCCAGCAGATTGACAGGGAATGACGCATCTTTCTTT. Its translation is CASRLTGNDASFF.